The rows below give T cell receptor beta chains drawn from one sample of a study of cytomegalovirus exposure and HLA in healthy donors. The protocol was immunoSEQ multiplex PCR, while the TCRdb copy is restricted to in-frame clones and leaves out a portion. The sample contains about 160,000 clones, 85% of which appear only once. Sequenced input: PBMCs. All receptors come from a boy aged 2-9 years in good health and CMV-seronegative. Both conserved end residues are part of each CDR3. The order of the fields is D gene, J gene, V gene, CDR3 DNA, CDR3 protein. A D gene is named only where the DNA matches it firmly.

d_gene: TRBD2; j_gene: TRBJ2-5; v_gene: TRBV7-7; CDR3nt: TGTGCTAGCAGCCCCCTAGTAGCGGGAGAGGTAGAGACCCAGTACTTC; CDR3aa: CASSPLVAGEVETQYF
d_gene: .; j_gene: TRBJ1-2; v_gene: TRBV28; CDR3nt: TGTGCCAGCAGTATAACGGCGGGTTTAAACTATGGCTACACCTTC; CDR3aa: CASSITAGLNYGYTF
d_gene: .; j_gene: TRBJ2-1; v_gene: TRBV7-9; CDR3nt: TGTGCCACCTCGAGGTCGGACAATGAGCAGTTCTTC; CDR3aa: CATSRSDNEQFF
d_gene: TRBD1; j_gene: TRBJ1-6; v_gene: TRBV6-5; CDR3nt: TGTGCCAGCAGTGTACAGACAGGGTATAATTCACCCCTCCACTTT; CDR3aa: CASSVQTGYNSPLHF
d_gene: .; j_gene: TRBJ1-1; v_gene: TRBV27; CDR3nt: TGTGCCAGCAGTTTGGTGTCAGGGGACACTGAAGCTTTCTTT; CDR3aa: CASSLVSGDTEAFF
d_gene: TRBD1; j_gene: TRBJ1-5; v_gene: TRBV6-6; CDR3nt: TGTGCCAGCAGTTACTCGGGACAGGCCCAGCCCCAGCATTTT; CDR3aa: CASSYSGQAQPQHF
d_gene: .; j_gene: TRBJ2-3; v_gene: TRBV30; CDR3nt: TGTGCCTGGAAGCTGTGGGGGGTAGATACGCAGTATTTT; CDR3aa: CAWKLWGVDTQYF
d_gene: .; j_gene: TRBJ1-6; v_gene: TRBV28; CDR3nt: TGTGCCAGCAGTTTAGGTAGGGGATCCTCACCCCTCCACTTT; CDR3aa: CASSLGRGSSPLHF
d_gene: TRBD1; j_gene: TRBJ2-1; v_gene: TRBV4-1; CDR3nt: TGCGCCAGCAGCCCGACAGGGCTTGACAATGAGCAGTTCTTC; CDR3aa: CASSPTGLDNEQFF
d_gene: TRBD2; j_gene: TRBJ2-5; v_gene: TRBV4-1; CDR3nt: TGCGCCAGCAGCCCGACTAGCGGACTCCAAGAGACCCAGTACTTC; CDR3aa: CASSPTSGLQETQYF